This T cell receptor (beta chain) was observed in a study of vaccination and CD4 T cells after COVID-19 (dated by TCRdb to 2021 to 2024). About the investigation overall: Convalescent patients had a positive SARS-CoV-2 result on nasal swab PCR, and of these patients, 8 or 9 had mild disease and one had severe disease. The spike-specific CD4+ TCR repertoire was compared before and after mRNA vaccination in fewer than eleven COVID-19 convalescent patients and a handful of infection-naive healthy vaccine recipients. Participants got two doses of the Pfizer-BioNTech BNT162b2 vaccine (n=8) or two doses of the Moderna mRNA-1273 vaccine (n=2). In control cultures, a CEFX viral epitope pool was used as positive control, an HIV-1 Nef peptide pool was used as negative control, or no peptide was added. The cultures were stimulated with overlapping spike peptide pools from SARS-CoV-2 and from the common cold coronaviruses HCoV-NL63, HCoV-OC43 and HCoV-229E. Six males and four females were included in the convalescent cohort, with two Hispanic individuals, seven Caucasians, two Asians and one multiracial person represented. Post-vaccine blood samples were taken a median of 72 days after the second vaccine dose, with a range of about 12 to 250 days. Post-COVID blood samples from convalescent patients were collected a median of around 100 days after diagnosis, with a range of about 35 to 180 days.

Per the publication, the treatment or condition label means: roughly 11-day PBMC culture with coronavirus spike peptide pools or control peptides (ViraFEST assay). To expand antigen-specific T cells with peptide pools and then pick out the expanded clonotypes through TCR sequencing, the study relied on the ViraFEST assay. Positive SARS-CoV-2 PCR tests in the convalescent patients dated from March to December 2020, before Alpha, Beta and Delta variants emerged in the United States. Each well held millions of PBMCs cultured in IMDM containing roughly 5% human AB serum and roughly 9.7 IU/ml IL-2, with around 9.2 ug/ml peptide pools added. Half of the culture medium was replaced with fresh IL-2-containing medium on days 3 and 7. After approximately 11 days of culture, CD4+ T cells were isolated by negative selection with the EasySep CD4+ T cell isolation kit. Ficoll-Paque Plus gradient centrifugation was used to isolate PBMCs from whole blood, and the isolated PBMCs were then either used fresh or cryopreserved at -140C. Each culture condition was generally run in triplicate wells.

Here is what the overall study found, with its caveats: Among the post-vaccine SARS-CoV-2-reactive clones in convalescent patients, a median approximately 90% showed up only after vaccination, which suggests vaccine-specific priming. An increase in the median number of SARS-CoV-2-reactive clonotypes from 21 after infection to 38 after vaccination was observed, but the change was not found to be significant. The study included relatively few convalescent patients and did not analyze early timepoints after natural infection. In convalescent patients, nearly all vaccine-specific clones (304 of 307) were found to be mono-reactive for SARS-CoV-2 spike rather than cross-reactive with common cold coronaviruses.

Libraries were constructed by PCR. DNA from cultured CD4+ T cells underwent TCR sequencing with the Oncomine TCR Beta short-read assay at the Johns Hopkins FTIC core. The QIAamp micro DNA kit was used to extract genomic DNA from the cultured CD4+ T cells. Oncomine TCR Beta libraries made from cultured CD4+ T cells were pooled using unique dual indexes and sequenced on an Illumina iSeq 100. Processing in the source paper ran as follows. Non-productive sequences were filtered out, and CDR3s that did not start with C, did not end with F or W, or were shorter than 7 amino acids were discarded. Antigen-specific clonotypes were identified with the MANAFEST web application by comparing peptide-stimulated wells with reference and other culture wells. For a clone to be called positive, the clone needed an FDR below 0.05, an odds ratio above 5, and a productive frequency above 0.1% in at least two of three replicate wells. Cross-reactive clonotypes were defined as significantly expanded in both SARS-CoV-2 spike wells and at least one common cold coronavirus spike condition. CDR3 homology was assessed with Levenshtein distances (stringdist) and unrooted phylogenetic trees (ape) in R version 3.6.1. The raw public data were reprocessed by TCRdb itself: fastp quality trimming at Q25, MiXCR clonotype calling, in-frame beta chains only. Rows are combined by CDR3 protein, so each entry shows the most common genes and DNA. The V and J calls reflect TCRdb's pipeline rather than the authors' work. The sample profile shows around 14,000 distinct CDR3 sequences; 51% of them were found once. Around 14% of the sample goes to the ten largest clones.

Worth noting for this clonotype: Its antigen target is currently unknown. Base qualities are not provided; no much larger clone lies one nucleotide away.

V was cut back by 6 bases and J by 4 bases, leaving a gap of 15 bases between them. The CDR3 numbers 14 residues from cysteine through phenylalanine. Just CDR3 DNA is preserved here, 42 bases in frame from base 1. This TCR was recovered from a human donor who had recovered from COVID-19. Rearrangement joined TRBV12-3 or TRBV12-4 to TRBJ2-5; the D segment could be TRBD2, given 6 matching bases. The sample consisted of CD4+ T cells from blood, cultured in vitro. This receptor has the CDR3 CASSGSGGRETQYF. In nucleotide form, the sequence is TGTGCCAGCAGCGGGAGCGGAGGACGAGAGACCCAGTACTTC.